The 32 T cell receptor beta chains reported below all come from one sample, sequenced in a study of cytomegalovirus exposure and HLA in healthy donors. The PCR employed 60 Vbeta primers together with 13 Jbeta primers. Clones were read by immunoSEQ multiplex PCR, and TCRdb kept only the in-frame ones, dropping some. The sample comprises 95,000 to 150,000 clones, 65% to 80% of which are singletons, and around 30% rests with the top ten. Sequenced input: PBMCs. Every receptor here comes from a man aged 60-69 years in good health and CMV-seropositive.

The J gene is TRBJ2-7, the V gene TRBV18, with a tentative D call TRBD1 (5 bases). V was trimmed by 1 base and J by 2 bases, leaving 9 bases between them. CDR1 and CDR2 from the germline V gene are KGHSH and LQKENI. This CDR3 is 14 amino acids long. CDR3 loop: CASSPRQLTYEQYF. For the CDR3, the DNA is TGTGCCAGCTCACCACGACAGTTAACCTACGAGCAGTACTTC.

This CDR3 reads CASSLSGRIHEQFF. CDR3 in DNA: TGTGCCAGCAGTTTAAGCGGGAGGATCCATGAGCAGTTCTTC. The rearrangement links TRBV28 to TRBJ2-1, with 9 bases identical to TRBD2. This CDR3 region has 14 residues. Germline values: CDR1 MDHEN, CDR2 SYDVKM. Unmatched junction bases numbered 4, after V lost 2 bases and J lost 8 bases. Full variable domain (remainder filled in from reference TRBV28 and TRBJ2-1): DVKVTQSSRYLVKRTGEKVFLECVQDMDHENMFWYRQDPGLGLRLIYFSYDVKMKEKGDIPEGYSVSREKKERFSLILESASTNQTSMYLCASSLSGRIHEQFFGPGTRLTVL.

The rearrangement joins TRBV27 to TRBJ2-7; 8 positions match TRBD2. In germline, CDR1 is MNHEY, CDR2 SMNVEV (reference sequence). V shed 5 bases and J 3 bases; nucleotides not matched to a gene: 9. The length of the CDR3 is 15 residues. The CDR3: CASSTPGGAFYEQYF. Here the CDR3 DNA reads TGTGCCAGCAGTACCCCGGGAGGGGCTTTCTACGAGCAGTACTTC.

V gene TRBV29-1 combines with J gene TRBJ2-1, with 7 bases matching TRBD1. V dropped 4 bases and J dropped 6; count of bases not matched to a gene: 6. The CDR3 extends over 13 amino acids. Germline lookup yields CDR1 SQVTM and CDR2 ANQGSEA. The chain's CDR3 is CSVVTGVGNEQFF. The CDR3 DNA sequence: TGCAGCGTTGTCACAGGGGTGGGCAATGAGCAGTTCTTC.

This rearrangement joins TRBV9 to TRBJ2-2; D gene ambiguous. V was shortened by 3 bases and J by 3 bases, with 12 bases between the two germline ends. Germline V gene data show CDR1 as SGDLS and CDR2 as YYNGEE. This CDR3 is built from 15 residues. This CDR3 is CASSATSRDTGELFF. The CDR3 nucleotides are TGTGCCAGCAGCGCCACGTCCCGGGACACCGGGGAGCTGTTTTTT.

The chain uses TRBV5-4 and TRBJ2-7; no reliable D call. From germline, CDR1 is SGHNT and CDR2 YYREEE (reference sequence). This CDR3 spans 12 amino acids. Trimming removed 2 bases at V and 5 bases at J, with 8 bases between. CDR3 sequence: CASSFSVNEQYF. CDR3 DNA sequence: TGTGCCAGCAGCTTCTCGGTGAACGAGCAGTACTTC.

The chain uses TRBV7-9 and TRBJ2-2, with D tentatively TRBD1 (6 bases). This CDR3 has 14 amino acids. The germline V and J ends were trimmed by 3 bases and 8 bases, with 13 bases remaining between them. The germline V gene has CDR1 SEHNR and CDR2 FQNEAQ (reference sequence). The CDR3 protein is CASSLYRVPGELFF. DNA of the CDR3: TGTGCCAGCAGCTTGTACAGGGTCCCAGGGGAGCTGTTTTTT.

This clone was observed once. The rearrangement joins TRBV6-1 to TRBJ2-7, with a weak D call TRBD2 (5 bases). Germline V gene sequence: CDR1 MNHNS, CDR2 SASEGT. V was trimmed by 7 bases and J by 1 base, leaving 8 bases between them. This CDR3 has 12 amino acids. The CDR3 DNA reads TGTGCCAGCAAGGACTTTTCCTACGAGCAGTACTTC. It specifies CASKDFSYEQYF.

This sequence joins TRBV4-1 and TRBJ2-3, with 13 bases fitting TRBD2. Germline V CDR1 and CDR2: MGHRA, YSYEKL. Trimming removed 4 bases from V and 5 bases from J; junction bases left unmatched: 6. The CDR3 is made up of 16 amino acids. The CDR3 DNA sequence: TGCGCCAGCAGCCTCCAACTAGCGGGGGGGTTAGATACGCAGTATTTT. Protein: CASSLQLAGGLDTQYF.

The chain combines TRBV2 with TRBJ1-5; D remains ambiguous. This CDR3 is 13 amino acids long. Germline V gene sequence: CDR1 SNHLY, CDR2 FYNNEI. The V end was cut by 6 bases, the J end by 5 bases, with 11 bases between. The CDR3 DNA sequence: TGTGCCAGCAGCCCCGACTCCTATCAGCCCCAGCATTTT. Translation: CASSPDSYQPQHF.

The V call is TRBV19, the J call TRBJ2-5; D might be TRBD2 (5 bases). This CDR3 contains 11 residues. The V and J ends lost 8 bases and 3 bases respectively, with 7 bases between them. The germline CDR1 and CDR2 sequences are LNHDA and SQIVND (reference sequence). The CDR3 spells CASVREETQYF. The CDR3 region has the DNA TGTGCCAGTGTGAGGGAAGAGACCCAGTACTTC.

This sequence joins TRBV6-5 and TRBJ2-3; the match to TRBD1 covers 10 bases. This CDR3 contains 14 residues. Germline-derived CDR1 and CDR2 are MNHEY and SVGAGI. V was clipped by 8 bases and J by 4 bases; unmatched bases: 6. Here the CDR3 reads CASARDRGSDTQYF. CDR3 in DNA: TGTGCCAGCGCGAGGGACAGGGGCTCAGATACGCAGTATTTT.

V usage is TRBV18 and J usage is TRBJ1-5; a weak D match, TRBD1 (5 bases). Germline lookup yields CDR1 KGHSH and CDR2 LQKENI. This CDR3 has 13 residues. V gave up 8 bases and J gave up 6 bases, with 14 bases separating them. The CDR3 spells CASHPGDGQPQHF. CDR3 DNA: TGTGCCAGCCATCCGGGGGACGGTCAGCCCCAGCATTTT. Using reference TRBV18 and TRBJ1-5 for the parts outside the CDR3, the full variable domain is NAGVMQNPRHLVRRRGQEARLRCSPMKGHSHVYWYRQLPEEGLKFMVYLQKENIIDESGMPKERFSAEFPKEGPSILRIQQVVRGDSAAYFCASHPGDGQPQHFGDGTRLSIL.

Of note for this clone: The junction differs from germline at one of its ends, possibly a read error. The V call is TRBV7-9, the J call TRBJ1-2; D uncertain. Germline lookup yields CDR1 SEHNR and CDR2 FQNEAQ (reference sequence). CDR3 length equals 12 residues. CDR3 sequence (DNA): TGTTCCAGCAGCCCGAGTACGTATGGCTACACCTTC. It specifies CSSSPSTYGYTF.

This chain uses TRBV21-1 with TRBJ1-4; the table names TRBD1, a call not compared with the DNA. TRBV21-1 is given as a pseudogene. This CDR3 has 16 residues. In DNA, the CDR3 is TGTGCCAGCAGCCGGGACAGGGCTCCTTTTAATGAAAAACTGTTTTTT. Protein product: CASSRDRAPFNEKLFF.

CDR3 in amino acids: CASNGLGKYEQFF. The CDR3 DNA reads as TGTGCCAGCAACGGCCTAGGAAAGTATGAGCAGTTCTTC. V is TRBV28 and J is TRBJ2-1; D not resolved. V was shortened by 7 bases and J by 8 bases, with 15 bases between the two germline ends. The germline CDR1 and CDR2 sequences are MDHEN and SYDVKM. This CDR3 region has 13 residues.

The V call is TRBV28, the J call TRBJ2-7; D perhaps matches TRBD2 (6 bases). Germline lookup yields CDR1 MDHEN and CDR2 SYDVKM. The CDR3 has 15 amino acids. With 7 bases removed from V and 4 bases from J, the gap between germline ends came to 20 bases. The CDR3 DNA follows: TGTGCCAGCATCTCACTAGCCGAGGGTGATTACGAGCAGTACTTC. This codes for CASISLAEGDYEQYF.

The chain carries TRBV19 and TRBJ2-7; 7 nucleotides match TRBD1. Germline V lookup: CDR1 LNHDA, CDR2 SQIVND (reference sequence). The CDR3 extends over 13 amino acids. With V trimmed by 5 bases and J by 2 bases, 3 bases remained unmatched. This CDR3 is CASSPQGAYEQYF. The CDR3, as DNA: TGTGCCAGTAGTCCTCAGGGGGCCTACGAGCAGTACTTC.

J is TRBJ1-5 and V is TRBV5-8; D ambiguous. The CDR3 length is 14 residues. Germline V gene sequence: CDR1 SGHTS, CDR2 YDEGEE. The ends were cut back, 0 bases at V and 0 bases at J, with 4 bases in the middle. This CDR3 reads CASSLVNSNQPQHF. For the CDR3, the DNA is TGTGCCAGCAGCTTGGTCAATAGCAATCAGCCCCAGCATTTT.

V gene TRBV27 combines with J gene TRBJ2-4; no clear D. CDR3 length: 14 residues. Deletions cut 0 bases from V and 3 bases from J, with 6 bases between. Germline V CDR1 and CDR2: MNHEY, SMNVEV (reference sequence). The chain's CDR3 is CASSLSTGKNIQYF. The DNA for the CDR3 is TGTGCCAGCAGTTTATCAACGGGCAAAAACATTCAGTACTTC.

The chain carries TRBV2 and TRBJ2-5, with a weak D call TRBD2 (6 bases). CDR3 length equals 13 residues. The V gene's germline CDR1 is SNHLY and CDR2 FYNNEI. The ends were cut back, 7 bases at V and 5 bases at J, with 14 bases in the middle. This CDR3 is CASTTTGGETQYF. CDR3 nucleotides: TGTGCCAGCACTACGACTGGGGGGGAGACCCAGTACTTC.

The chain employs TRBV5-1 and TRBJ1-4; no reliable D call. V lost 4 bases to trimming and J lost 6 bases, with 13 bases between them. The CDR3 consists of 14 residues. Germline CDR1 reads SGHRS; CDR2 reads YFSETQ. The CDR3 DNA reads TGCGCCAGCAGCCCGGGAAACGGAGATGAAAAACTGTTTTTT. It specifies CASSPGNGDEKLFF.

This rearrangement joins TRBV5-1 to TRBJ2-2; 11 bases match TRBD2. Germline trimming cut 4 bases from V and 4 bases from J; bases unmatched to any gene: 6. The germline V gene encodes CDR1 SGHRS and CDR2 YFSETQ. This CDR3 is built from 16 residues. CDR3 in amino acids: CASSQRTSGFTGELFF. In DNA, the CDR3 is TGCGCCAGCAGCCAAAGGACTAGCGGGTTCACCGGGGAGCTGTTTTTT.

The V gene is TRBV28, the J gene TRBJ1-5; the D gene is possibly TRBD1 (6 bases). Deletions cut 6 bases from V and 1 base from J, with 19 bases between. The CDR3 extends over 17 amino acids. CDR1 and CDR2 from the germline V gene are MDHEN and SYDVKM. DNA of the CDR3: TGTGCCAGCAGCCCGGGAGCGGGGGGCAGGAGCAATCAGCCCCAGCATTTT. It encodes CASSPGAGGRSNQPQHF.

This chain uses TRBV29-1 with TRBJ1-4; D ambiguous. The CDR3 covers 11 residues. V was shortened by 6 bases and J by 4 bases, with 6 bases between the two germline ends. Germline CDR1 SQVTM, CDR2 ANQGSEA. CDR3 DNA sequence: TGCAGCGTATGGAGTAATGAAAAACTGTTTTTT. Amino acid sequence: CSVWSNEKLFF.

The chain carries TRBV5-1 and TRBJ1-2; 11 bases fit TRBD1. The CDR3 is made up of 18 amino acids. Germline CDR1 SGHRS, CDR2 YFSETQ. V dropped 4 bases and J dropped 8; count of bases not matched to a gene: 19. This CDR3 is CASSPGTGGLGYWEGYTF. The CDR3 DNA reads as TGCGCCAGCAGCCCCGGGACAGGGGGGCTGGGGTATTGGGAAGGCTACACCTTC. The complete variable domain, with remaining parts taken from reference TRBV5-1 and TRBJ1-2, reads KAGVTQTPRYLIKTRGQQVTLSCSPISGHRSVSWYQQTPGQGLQFLFEYFSETQRNKGNFPGRFSGRQFSNSRSEMNVSTLELGDSALYLCASSPGTGGLGYWEGYTFGSGTRLTVV.

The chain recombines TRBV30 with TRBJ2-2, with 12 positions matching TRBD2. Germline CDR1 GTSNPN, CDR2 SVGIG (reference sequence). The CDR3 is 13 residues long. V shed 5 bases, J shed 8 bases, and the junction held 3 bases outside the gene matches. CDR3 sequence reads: CAWGLAGRGELFF. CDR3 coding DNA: TGTGCCTGGGGACTAGCGGGACGAGGGGAGCTGTTTTTT.

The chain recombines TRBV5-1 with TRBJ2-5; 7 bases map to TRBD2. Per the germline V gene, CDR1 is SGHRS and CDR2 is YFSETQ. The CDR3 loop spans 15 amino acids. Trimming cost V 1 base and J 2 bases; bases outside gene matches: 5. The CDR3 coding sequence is TGCGCCAGCAGCTTGCTGACTAGCCCTCAAGAGACCCAGTACTTC. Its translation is CASSLLTSPQETQYF.

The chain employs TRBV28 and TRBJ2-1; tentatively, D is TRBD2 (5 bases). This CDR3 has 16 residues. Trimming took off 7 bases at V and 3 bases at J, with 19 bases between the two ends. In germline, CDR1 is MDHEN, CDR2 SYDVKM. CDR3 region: CASTPRGGEGYNEQFF. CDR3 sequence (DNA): TGTGCCAGCACCCCCCGTGGAGGAGAGGGCTACAATGAGCAGTTCTTC.

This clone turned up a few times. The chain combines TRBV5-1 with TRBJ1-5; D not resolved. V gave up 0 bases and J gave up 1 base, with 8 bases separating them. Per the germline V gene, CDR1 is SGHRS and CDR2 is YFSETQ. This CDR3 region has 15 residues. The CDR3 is CASSLEGGSNQPQHF. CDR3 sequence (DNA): TGCGCCAGCAGCTTGGAAGGAGGGAGCAATCAGCCCCAGCATTTT. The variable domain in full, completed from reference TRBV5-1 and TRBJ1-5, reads KAGVTQTPRYLIKTRGQQVTLSCSPISGHRSVSWYQQTPGQGLQFLFEYFSETQRNKGNFPGRFSGRQFSNSRSEMNVSTLELGDSALYLCASSLEGGSNQPQHFGDGTRLSIL.

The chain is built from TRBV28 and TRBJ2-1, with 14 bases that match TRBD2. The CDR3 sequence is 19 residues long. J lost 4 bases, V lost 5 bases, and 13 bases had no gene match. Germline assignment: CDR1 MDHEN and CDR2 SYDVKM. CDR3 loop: CASSGRLAGGPSGYNEQFF. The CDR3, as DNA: TGTGCCAGCAGTGGTAGACTAGCGGGAGGGCCGAGTGGATACAATGAGCAGTTCTTC.

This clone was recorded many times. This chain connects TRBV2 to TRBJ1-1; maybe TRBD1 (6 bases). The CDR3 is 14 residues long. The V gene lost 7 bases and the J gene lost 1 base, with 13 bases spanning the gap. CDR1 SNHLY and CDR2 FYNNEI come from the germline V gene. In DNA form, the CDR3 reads TGTGCCAGCAAACCGGGACACTCGAACACTGAAGCTTTCTTT. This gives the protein CASKPGHSNTEAFF.